A selection of T cell receptor beta chains follows, all from one sample in a study of read filtering for tumor transcriptome and immune sequencing. From the reads, TCRdb called clonotypes with MiXCR, one entry per CDR3 protein. This sample has about 40,000 distinct CDR3 sequences; roughly 13% occur once, and the top ten carry approximately 35%. The sequencing sample was made of a population of CD138-negative cells sorted from bone marrow. These receptors came from a donor over 35 with multiple myeloma. Each CDR3 is given without its conserved first and last residue. Clone size is not always given. Where it is, it says once, few, many or a class for expanded clones.

abundance	j_gene	v_gene	CDR3aa
-	TRBJ1-1	TRBV28	ASSAGQGRLAF
many	TRBJ2-7	TRBV11-1	ASSSSGTGGSYEQY
many	TRBJ1-1	TRBV5-6	ASSTRYMNTEAF
many	TRBJ2-5	TRBV20-1	SARDLSGRVELETQY
many	TRBJ2-7	TRBV6-2/TRBV6-3	ASRPSGRSYEQY
many	TRBJ2-3	TRBV7-2	ASSKATDTQY
few	TRBJ2-5	TRBV29-1	SVAGLAGRLQETQY
few	TRBJ1-1	TRBV6-5	ASSRSGKAEAF
-	TRBJ1-1	TRBV7-3	ASSSTGRDNAF
many	TRBJ2-5	TRBV20-1	SARGDMYQETQY
many	TRBJ1-6	TRBV28	ASMKAGQRAYNSPLH
many	TRBJ2-1	TRBV11-2	ASSLGLAAHNEQF
many	TRBJ2-5	TRBV5-4	ASSYPRQETQY
many	TRBJ1-6	TRBV4-1	ASSQDRAGVGSPLH
many	TRBJ2-7	TRBV28	ASSFDRGEQY
-	TRBJ1-1	TRBV4-2	ASGSIMNTEAF
many	TRBJ2-1	TRBV7-3	ASSLRVGRGLNNEQF
many	TRBJ1-5	TRBV12-3/TRBV12-4	ASTTTGGQPQH
many	TRBJ2-1	TRBV30	AWRTGTGKFYNEQF
many	TRBJ2-3	TRBV2	ASGKEIPTDTQY
many	TRBJ2-5	TRBV4-3	ASSQEGQWQETQY
many	TRBJ2-3	TRBV27	ASTQSWDSPDTQY
-	TRBJ2-1	TRBV6-2/TRBV6-3	ASSYDGDMVNEQF
few	TRBJ1-2	TRBV5-1	ASSSIPGVGDGYT
few	TRBJ2-1	TRBV6-5	ASSYAGDEQF
few	TRBJ2-4	TRBV7-2	ASSLDPTGVKNIQY
few	TRBJ1-5	TRBV18	ASSRMGGESNQPQH
many	TRBJ2-2	TRBV20-1	SARESIPTTGELF
few	TRBJ2-7	TRBV13	ASSFSGSGYEQY
many	TRBJ2-7	TRBV27	ASSLTGGEALYEQY
few	TRBJ2-7	TRBV7-8	ASSLATSVSSYEQY
many	TRBJ2-1	TRBV12-3/TRBV12-4	ASSGNGVLQGPYNEQF
many	TRBJ2-1	TRBV19	ASSSYLGRRNEQF
many	TRBJ1-1	TRBV5-1	ASSLRGVNTEAF
many	TRBJ2-1	TRBV10-3	AIKSGTGTSGKNEQF
many	TRBJ2-5	TRBV10-2	ASSPLGARETQY
-	TRBJ2-5	TRBV5-1	ASSLEGGGETQY
many	TRBJ2-1	TRBV2	ASRGLAGHNEQF
many	TRBJ2-2	TRBV28	ASTPVGQGGTGELF